This TCR beta chain was found in a study of high-grade serous ovarian cancer treatment subgroups. About the research overall: On average, roughly 14,000 reads and 6,500 to 8,000 unique TCR beta rearrangements were obtained per sample.

Concerning this clone itself: The target antigen is unknown.

TCRdb's copy holds only in-frame clones and misses some; the assay was immunoSEQ multiplex PCR. The repertoire holds about 39,000 clones, with approximately 80% as singletons. Overall study findings and caveats: Same-patient tumor repertoires overlapped at about 0.11 to 0.85; different patients barely overlapped. The analyses considered CDR3 and ignored CDR1 and CDR2. TCR relatedness rose with neoantigen level and trended with mutation load.

The tumor samples were collected prior to definitive surgery or chemotherapy. V was pared by 6 bases and J by 8 bases, with 11 bases between. This CDR3 has 12 residues. Germline CDR1 and CDR2: MNHEY and SVGAGI. The J gene is TRBJ2-1, the V gene TRBV6-5; no firm D call. Sequencing was carried out using tumor tissue. The TCR comes from a human donor with high-grade serous ovarian cancer. As DNA, the CDR3 is TGTGCCAGCAGCCCCCCCCGGGATGAGCAGTTCTTC. The encoded protein is CASSPPRDEQFF.